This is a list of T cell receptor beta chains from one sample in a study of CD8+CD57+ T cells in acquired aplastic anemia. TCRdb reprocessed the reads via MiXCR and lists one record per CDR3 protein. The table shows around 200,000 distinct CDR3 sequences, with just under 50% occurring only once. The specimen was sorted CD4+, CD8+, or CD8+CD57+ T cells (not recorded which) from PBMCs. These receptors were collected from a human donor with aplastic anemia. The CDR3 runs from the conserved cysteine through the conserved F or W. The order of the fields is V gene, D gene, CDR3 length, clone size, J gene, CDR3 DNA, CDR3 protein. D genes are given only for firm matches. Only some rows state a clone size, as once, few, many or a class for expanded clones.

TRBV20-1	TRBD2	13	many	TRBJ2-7	TGCAGTTTAGGCCCTAGCGGGAGCGACGAGCAGTACTTC	CSLGPSGSDEQYF
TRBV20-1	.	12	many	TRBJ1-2	TGCAGTGGCAGCGGGGAGGGCTATGGCTACACCTTC	CSGSGEGYGYTF
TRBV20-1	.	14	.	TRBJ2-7	TGCAGTGCTAGAGTGGGCGGCGCGGCCTACGAGCAGTACTTC	CSARVGGAAYEQYF
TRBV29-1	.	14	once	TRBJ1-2	TGCAGCGTTGAAGGTGCGGCAGGACCCTATGGCTACACCTTC	CSVEGAAGPYGYTF
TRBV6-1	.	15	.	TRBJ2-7	TGTGCCAGCAGTGAAGGAAGTGACAGCTCCTACGAGCAGTACTTC	CASSEGSDSSYEQYF
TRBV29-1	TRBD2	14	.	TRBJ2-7	TGCAGCGCCTCGCTAGGGCGGGAGGGGAGCGGGCATTACTTC	CSASLGREGSGHYF
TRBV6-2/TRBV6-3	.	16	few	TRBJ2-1	TGTGCCAGCAGTTACAGTGGACTACTCTCCTACAATGAGCAGTTCTTC	CASSYSGLLSYNEQFF
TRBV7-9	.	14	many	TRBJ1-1	TGTGCCAGCAGCTTCCCTAAGCTGAACACTGAAGCTTTCTTT	CASSFPKLNTEAFF
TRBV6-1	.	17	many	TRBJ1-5	TGTGCCAGCAGCCCGTTGTCTGAGGTTTGGCGCAATCAGCCCCAGCATTTT	CASSPLSEVWRNQPQHF
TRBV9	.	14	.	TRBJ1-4	TGTGCCAGCAGCGAGGCAGGGTTGAAAGAAAAACTGTTTTTT	CASSEAGLKEKLFF
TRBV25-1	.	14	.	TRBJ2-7	TGTGCCAGCAGTGAAGGCCCCAGTCCCCACGAGCAGTACTTC	CASSEGPSPHEQYF
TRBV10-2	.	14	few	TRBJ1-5	TGCGCCAGCAGTGAACAGAGTCTCAATCAGCCCCAGCATTTT	CASSEQSLNQPQHF
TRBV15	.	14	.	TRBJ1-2	TGTGCCACCAGCATCGGAGGAGAAGCAGGGGGCTACACCTTC	CATSIGGEAGGYTF
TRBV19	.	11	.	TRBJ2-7	TGTGCCAGTAGTGAGGGGTGGGAGCAGTACTTC	CASSEGWEQYF
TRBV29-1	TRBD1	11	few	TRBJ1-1	TGCAGCGTCGGTCCGGGACAGGGGGCTTTCTTT	CSVGPGQGAFF
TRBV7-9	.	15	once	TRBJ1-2	TGTGCCAGCAGCTTAGGACATGGGGCTCAGGGTGGCTACACCTTC	CASSLGHGAQGGYTF
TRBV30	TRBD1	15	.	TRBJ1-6	TGTGCCTGGAGGGTTTGGGGACAGGGACATTCACCCCTCCACTTT	CAWRVWGQGHSPLHF
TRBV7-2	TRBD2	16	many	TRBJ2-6	TGTGCCAGCAGCTTATCAGCGGGAGCTGGGGCCAACGTCCTGACTTTC	CASSLSAGAGANVLTF
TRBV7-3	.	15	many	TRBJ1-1	TGTGCCAGCAGCTTAACTCCGGCACTCCTCACTGAAGCTTTCTTT	CASSLTPALLTEAFF
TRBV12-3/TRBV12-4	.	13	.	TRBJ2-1	TGTGCCAGCAGCCCGACACCATTAATGGAGCAGTTCTTC	CASSPTPLMEQFF
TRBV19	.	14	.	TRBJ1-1	TGTGCCAGTAGTATAGGCGGGCCAGGGGCTGAAGCTTTCTTT	CASSIGGPGAEAFF
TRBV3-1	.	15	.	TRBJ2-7	TGTGCCAGCAGCCAAGCTTGGGACTCTGAGGAGGAGCAGTACTTC	CASSQAWDSEEEQYF
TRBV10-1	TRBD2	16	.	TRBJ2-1	TGCGCCAGCAGTGCACAGGGACTAGCGGGAGGGCAAGAGCAGTTCTTC	CASSAQGLAGGQEQFF
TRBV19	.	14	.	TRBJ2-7	TGTGCCAGTAGCAGCCGACTATACCTTTACGAGCAGTACTTC	CASSSRLYLYEQYF
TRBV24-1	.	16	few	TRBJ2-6	TGTGCCACCAGTGATAGCACAGCGCCTGGGGCCAACGTCCTGACTTTC	CATSDSTAPGANVLTF
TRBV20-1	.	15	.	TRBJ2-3	TGCAGTGCTAGAGATCCCATACGCCTCGCAGATACGCAATATTTT	CSARDPIRLADTQYF
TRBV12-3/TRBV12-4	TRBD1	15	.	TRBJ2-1	TGTGCCAGCAGCCGTAAGACAGGGTCGAACAATGAGCAGTTCTTC	CASSRKTGSNNEQFF
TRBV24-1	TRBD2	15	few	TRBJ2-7	TGTGCCACCAGTGATCGGACTAGCGGGGCCAACGAGCAGTACTTC	CATSDRTSGANEQYF
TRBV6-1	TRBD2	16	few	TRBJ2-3	TGTGCCAGCAGTCTCCTAACTAGCGGGAGAACAGATACGCAGTATTTT	CASSLLTSGRTDTQYF
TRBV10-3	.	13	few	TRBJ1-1	TGTGCCATTTCCTACAGGAGGGAGGGTGAAGCTTTCTTT	CAISYRREGEAFF
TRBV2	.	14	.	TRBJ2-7	TGTGCCAGCAGTTTAATGGGGGCAGGCTACGAGCAGTACTTC	CASSLMGAGYEQYF
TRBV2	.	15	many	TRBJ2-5	TGTGCCAGCAGTGTAATACGAGGGATGGGTGAGACCCAGTACTTC	CASSVIRGMGETQYF
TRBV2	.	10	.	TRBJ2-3	TGTGCCAGTTTAACAGATACGCAGTATTTT	CASLTDTQYF
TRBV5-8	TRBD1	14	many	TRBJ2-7	TGTGCCAGCAGCATACAGACAGGGGGGTACGAGCAGTACTTC	CASSIQTGGYEQYF
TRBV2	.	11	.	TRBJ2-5	TGTGCCAGCAGGGGACGGACCTCACAGTACTTC	CASRGRTSQYF
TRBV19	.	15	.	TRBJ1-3	TGTGCCAGTAGTTCCTGGGTCAGCTCTGGAAACACCATATATTTT	CASSSWVSSGNTIYF
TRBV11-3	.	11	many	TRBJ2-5	TGTGCCACCTCGCGGCAAGAGACCCAGTACTTC	CATSRQETQYF
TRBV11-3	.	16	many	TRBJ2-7	TGTGCCAGCAGCTTAGTTGGGGCTAGCGAGGCCTACGAGCAGTACTTC	CASSLVGASEAYEQYF
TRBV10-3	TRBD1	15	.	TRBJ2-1	TGTGCCATCAGTGAGTTCGGACAGGGGGAGGATGAGCAGTTCTTC	CAISEFGQGEDEQFF
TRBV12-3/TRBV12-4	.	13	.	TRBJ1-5	TGTGCCAGCAGTTTCACCCAGACACAGCCCCAGCATTTT	CASSFTQTQPQHF